The 16 T cell receptor beta chains below were found in one sample sequenced in a study of regulatory and conventional T cells in RAG deficiency. Genomic DNA came from blood conventional CD4+ T cells gated CD25-low CD127-high. The table came from immunoSEQ multiplex PCR; TCRdb's copy has only in-frame clones and leaves some out. Of approximately 10,000 clones in the sample, around 94% were seen once. The sample was CD4+ effector T cells sorted from blood. Every receptor here comes from a human donor with RAG deficiency presenting as severe combined immunodeficiency.

The CDR3 spells CASSVGDRTYNEQFF. The CDR3 DNA sequence: TGTGCCAGCAGCGTAGGGGACAGGACCTACAATGAGCAGTTCTTC. The rearrangement uses TRBV9 and TRBJ2-1; 8 nucleotides agree with TRBD1. This CDR3 is 15 amino acids long. V dropped 0 bases and J dropped 2; count of bases not matched to a gene: 1. CDR1 is SGDLS, CDR2 YYNGEE, per germline.

The table lists this clone with a count of one. J is TRBJ2-2 and V is TRBV4-3; D possibly corresponds to TRBD2 (7 bases). The CDR3 length is 17 residues. The germline V gene encodes CDR1 LGHNA and CDR2 YSLEER. Between the trimmed V and J ends, which lost 1 base and 0 bases, there was a span of 12 bases. CDR3 DNA sequence: TGCGCCAGCAGCCAAGTAGGGGGAGGGCCGAACACCGGGGAGCTGTTTTTT. This gives the protein CASSQVGGGPNTGELFF.

The rearrangement uses TRBV9 and TRBJ1-4; possibly TRBD1 for D (6 bases). CDR1 is SGDLS, CDR2 YYNGEE, per germline. This CDR3 spans 15 amino acids. Trimming removed 0 bases at V and 7 bases at J, with 13 bases between. The CDR3, as DNA: TGTGCCAGCAGCGTAGCGGGGGCCATTGGTGAAAAACTGTTTTTT. As protein: CASSVAGAIGEKLFF. Complete variable domain (other parts from reference TRBV9 and TRBJ1-4): DSGVTQTPKHLITATGQRVTLRCSPRSGDLSVYWYQQSLDQGLQFLIQYYNGEERAKGNILERFSAQQFPDLHSELNLSSLELGDSALYFCASSVAGAIGEKLFFGSGTQLSVL.

The V gene is TRBV9, the J gene TRBJ2-3; 8 bases match TRBD1. J was trimmed by 6 bases and V by 3 bases; bases with no gene match: 9. The CDR3 is 15 amino acids. CDR1 and CDR2 (germline): SGDLS, YYNGEE. CDR3 sequence reads: CASSATGVRHDTQYF. The CDR3 DNA reads as TGTGCCAGCAGCGCGACAGGGGTGAGACATGATACGCAGTATTTT.

This chain joins TRBV25-1 and TRBJ2-5; 9 nucleotides line up with TRBD1. Trimming removed 2 bases from V and 7 bases from J; junction bases left unmatched: 8. From germline, CDR1 is MGHDK and CDR2 SYGVNS. The CDR3 length is 15 residues. CDR3 sequence reads: CASSERGTGTATQYF. Here the CDR3 DNA reads TGTGCCAGCAGTGAAAGAGGGACAGGGACGGCGACCCAGTACTTC.

The chain couples TRBV10-3 to TRBJ2-2; D might be TRBD2 (7 bases). CDR1 is ENHRY, CDR2 SYGVKD, per germline. Trimming left V 4 bases short and J 5 bases short, with 14 bases between. The CDR3 contains 15 residues. Here the CDR3 reads CAISASRGGTGELFF. CDR3 coding DNA: TGTGCCATCAGTGCCTCCAGGGGAGGGACCGGGGAGCTGTTTTTT.

V and J are TRBV2 and TRBJ1-5, with D possibly matching TRBD1 (5 bases). Per the germline V gene, CDR1 is SNHLY and CDR2 is FYNNEI. The CDR3 covers 13 residues. With 7 bases removed from V and 4 bases from J, the gap between germline ends came to 11 bases. DNA for the CDR3: TGTGCCAGCACCAGGACAAGAAATCAGCCCCAGCATTTT. It specifies CASTRTRNQPQHF.

J is TRBJ2-5 and V is TRBV7-2; D uncertain. CDR1 and CDR2 (germline): SGHTA, FQGNSA. The CDR3 is made up of 12 amino acids. V gave up 2 bases and J gave up 9 bases, with 10 bases separating them. Written as DNA, the CDR3 is TGTGCCAGCAGCTTAAGACCGGCGGCCCAGTACTTC. Translated, it gives CASSLRPAAQYF.

The gene calls are TRBV5-6 and TRBJ2-3; unclear D gene. Germline CDR1 and CDR2: SGHDT and YYEEEE. V was trimmed by 0 bases and J by 3 bases, leaving 11 bases between them. The CDR3 sequence is 15 residues long. CDR3 protein: CASSLVWTRTDTQYF. The DNA for the CDR3 is TGTGCCAGCAGCTTGGTGTGGACGCGAACAGATACGCAGTATTTT.

The chain joins TRBV19 to TRBJ2-3; no clear D. Germline V CDR1 and CDR2: LNHDA, SQIVND (reference sequence). V shed 6 bases and J shed 2 bases, with 9 bases lying between them. This CDR3 region has 13 residues. CDR3 sequence: CASSSYDTDTQYF. CDR3 DNA sequence: TGTGCCAGTAGCTCTTATGACACAGATACGCAGTATTTT.

The chain carries TRBV9 and TRBJ2-7, with TRBD1 matching 12 bases. Germline V gene lookup returns CDR1 SGDLS and CDR2 YYNGEE. The CDR3 covers 15 residues. J lost 4 bases, V lost 0 bases, and 2 bases had no gene match. As DNA, the CDR3 is TGTGCCAGCAGCGTAGGGGGACAGGGGGCTTACGAGCAGTACTTC. Amino acid sequence: CASSVGGQGAYEQYF.

This rearrangement joins TRBV9 to TRBJ2-1; no clear D. The CDR3 consists of 14 residues. The germline gives CDR1 SGDLS, CDR2 YYNGEE. The V end was cut by 0 bases, the J end by 0 bases, with 4 bases between. The CDR3 reads CASSVAGSYNEQFF. CDR3 DNA sequence: TGTGCCAGCAGCGTAGCGGGCTCCTACAATGAGCAGTTCTTC.

The CDR3 reads CASSPRETQYF. The CDR3 coding sequence is TGTGCCAGCAGCCCCCGTGAGACCCAGTACTTC. The chain is built from TRBV7-9 and TRBJ2-5, with no clear D. The V gene lost 5 bases and the J gene lost 5 bases, with 6 bases spanning the gap. The CDR3 contains 11 residues. Germline V gives CDR1 SEHNR, CDR2 FQNEAQ (reference sequence).

The rearrangement uses TRBV6-5 and TRBJ2-7; 9 nucleotides align to TRBD1. The length of the CDR3 is 14 residues. The germline CDR1 and CDR2 sequences are MNHEY and SVGAGI. V was clipped by 7 bases and J by 3 bases; unmatched bases: 7. The CDR3 reads CASTVPGQGYEQYF. In DNA form, the CDR3 reads TGTGCCAGCACAGTCCCGGGACAGGGCTACGAGCAGTACTTC.

The CDR3 here is CASSLNRGYTGELFF. CDR3 DNA sequence: TGTGCCAGCAGTTTAAACAGGGGGTACACCGGGGAGCTGTTTTTT. The genes are TRBV27 and TRBJ2-2, with 8 bases lining up with TRBD1. This CDR3 has 15 residues. Trimming took 2 bases from V and 3 from J; bases not matched to a gene: 2. Germline V gene sequence: CDR1 MNHEY, CDR2 SMNVEV (reference sequence).

V gene TRBV7-2 combines with J gene TRBJ1-1, with D perhaps matching TRBD1 (5 bases). Germline CDR1 is SGHTA and CDR2 is FQGNSA. Trimming stripped 5 bases from V and 4 bases from J, with 11 bases between. CDR3 size: 13 residues. The CDR3 here is CASSLSGGTEAFF. The CDR3 DNA is TGTGCCAGCAGCCTATCTGGGGGCACTGAAGCTTTCTTT.